The rows below give T cell receptor beta chains drawn from one sample of a study of cytotoxic CD8 clonotypes in ibrutinib-treated CLL. Using immunoSEQ multiplex PCR, the repertoire was profiled, and TCRdb retains in-frame clones only, with some absent. The table shows 7,000 or so clones, with 60% to 80% occurring only once. This sample comprised PBMCs, obtained before ibrutinib treatment. These receptors came from a human donor with chronic lymphocytic leukemia. The CDR3 runs from the conserved cysteine through the conserved F or W. D genes are given only for firm matches. Some rows mark clone size as missing; the rest say once, few, many or name a class of expanded clone.

>.|TRBV7-9|TRBJ1-1|.
CASSPEWGLEAFF
TGTGCCAGCAGCCCCGAATGGGGGTTGGAAGCTTTCTTT
>.|TRBV6-5|TRBJ1-5|once
CASSYSTGANQPQHF
TGTGCCAGCAGTTACTCGACGGGGGCCAATCAGCCCCAGCATTTT
>TRBD1|TRBV5-5|TRBJ2-1|once
CASSLRDRTYNEQFF
TGTGCCAGCAGCTTAAGGGACAGGACCTACAATGAGCAGTTCTTC
>.|TRBV7-2|TRBJ2-3|.
CASSLALGAADTQYF
TGTGCCAGCAGCTTAGCCTTGGGGGCAGCCGATACGCAGTATTTT
>.|TRBV2|TRBJ1-1|few
CASSEGRSMNTEAFF
TGTGCCAGCAGTGAAGGACGGAGCATGAACACTGAAGCTTTCTTT
>.|TRBV11-3|TRBJ2-1|.
CASSSRGGNEQFF
TGTGCCAGCAGCTCAAGGGGTGGCAATGAGCAGTTCTTC
>.|TRBV6-5|TRBJ1-4|.
CASSYSVQLTNEKLFF
TGTGCCAGCAGTTACTCGGTACAGTTAACTAATGAAAAACTGTTTTTT
>.|TRBV29-1|TRBJ1-2|.
CSVVVGASGYTF
TGCAGCGTTGTCGTGGGGGCTAGTGGCTACACCTTC
>TRBD2|TRBV30|TRBJ2-1|.
CALNRGDNEQFF
TGTGCCTTAAATCGGGGGGACAATGAGCAGTTCTTC
>.|TRBV27|TRBJ2-7|.
CASSLGLIPYEQYF
TGTGCCAGCAGTTTGGGACTCATCCCCTACGAGCAGTACTTC
>.|TRBV28|TRBJ1-4|few
CASSLSKALEKLFF
TGTGCCAGCAGTTTATCGAAGGCGCTTGAAAAACTGTTTTTT
>.|TRBV5-4|TRBJ2-7|.
CASSLSLTGSRSYEQYF
TGTGCCAGCAGCTTGAGCCTCACGGGGAGTAGGTCCTACGAGCAGTACTTC
>.|TRBV19|TRBJ1-5|.
CASSTQPQGSDQPQHF
TGTGCCAGTAGTACACAACCACAGGGTAGCGATCAGCCCCAGCATTTT
>TRBD1|TRBV18|TRBJ2-7|.
CASSPVDRNSYEQYF
TGTGCCAGCTCACCAGTGGACAGGAACTCCTACGAGCAGTACTTC
>TRBD1|TRBV25-1|TRBJ2-5|.
CASSEARTGKKTQYF
TGTGCCAGCAGTGAAGCCCGGACAGGGAAAAAGACCCAGTACTTC
>.|TRBV6-1|TRBJ2-7|.
CASGPAYEQYF
TGTGCCAGCGGGCCCGCCTACGAGCAGTACTTC
>TRBD1|TRBV4-1|TRBJ1-4|.
CASSHPTGAGTFGEKLFF
TGCGCCAGCAGCCACCCGACAGGGGCCGGAACCTTTGGTGAAAAACTGTTTTTT
>.|TRBV16|TRBJ1-1|.
CASSQSPERNTEAFF
TGTGCCAGCAGCCAATCCCCAGAGCGGAACACTGAAGCTTTCTTT
>.|TRBV29-1|TRBJ2-3|.
CSVDLSTDTQYF
TGCAGCGTTGATTTAAGCACAGATACGCAGTATTTT
>.|TRBV12-5|TRBJ1-5|.
CASGLVQVSNQPQHF
TGTGCTAGTGGTTTGGTACAGGTTAGCAATCAGCCCCAGCATTTT
>TRBD2|TRBV5-1|TRBJ2-1|.
CASSPGGIAGDYYNEQFF
TGCGCCAGCAGCCCGGGTGGGATAGCGGGAGACTACTACAATGAGCAGTTCTTC
>.|TRBV7-9|TRBJ1-1|.
CASSPTGNTEAFF
TGTGCCAGCAGCCCGACAGGGAACACTGAAGCTTTCTTT
>TRBD1|TRBV12-5|TRBJ2-5|few
CASGPGQGWETQYF
TGTGCTAGTGGCCCGGGACAGGGGTGGGAGACCCAGTACTTC
>.|TRBV2|TRBJ2-3|.
CASTEGSFTDTQYF
TGTGCCAGCACAGAGGGGTCCTTCACAGATACGCAGTATTTT
>TRBD1|TRBV5-6|TRBJ1-2|.
CASSIRGQLPPNYGYTF
TGTGCCAGCAGCATCAGGGGACAGCTCCCTCCTAACTATGGCTACACCTTC
>.|TRBV11-3|TRBJ2-1|.
CASSPGGSYNEQFF
TGTGCCAGCAGCCCAGGGGGGTCCTACAATGAGCAGTTCTTC
>.|TRBV27|TRBJ1-6|few
CASASDRRALHF
TGTGCCAGCGCAAGCGACAGGAGGGCCCTCCACTTT
>.|TRBV12-5|TRBJ2-6|.
CASGDKNAGQSRANVLTF
TGTGCTAGTGGTGATAAGAATGCAGGACAAAGTCGGGCCAACGTCCTGACTTTC
>.|TRBV27|TRBJ1-4|.
CASSFIPPRGTNEKLFF
TGTGCCAGCAGTTTCATCCCTCCCAGGGGAACTAATGAAAAACTGTTTTTT
>.|TRBV4-2|TRBJ1-3|.
CASSQETGIRGNTIYF
TGTGCCAGCAGCCAAGAAACAGGGATTAGAGGAAACACCATATATTTT
>.|TRBV30|TRBJ2-1|.
CAWRVWGSHNEQFF
TGTGCCTGGAGAGTGTGGGGAAGTCACAATGAGCAGTTCTTC
>TRBD1|TRBV19|TRBJ1-4|.
CASSIAGQGYEKLFF
TGTGCCAGTAGTATAGCGGGACAGGGTTACGAAAAACTGTTTTTT
>TRBD1|TRBV27|TRBJ1-1|few
CASSLKGDRSKAFF
TGTGCCAGCAGCCTCAAGGGGGACAGGAGTAAAGCTTTCTTT
>TRBD2|TRBV5-1|TRBJ2-5|.
CATTSGGHRYQETQYF
TGCGCCACCACTAGCGGGGGCCACCGGTACCAAGAGACCCAGTACTTC
>.|TRBV28|TRBJ1-2|.
CASGAYGYTF
TGTGCCAGCGGGGCCTATGGCTACACCTTC
>.|TRBV7-6|TRBJ2-7|.
CASSVGGQASEQYF
TGTGCCAGCAGCGTGGGGGGGCAGGCCTCCGAGCAGTACTTC
>TRBD1|TRBV7-9|TRBJ1-2|few
CASSLAAGGAFYGYTF
TGTGCCAGCAGCTTAGCGGCAGGGGGCGCGTTCTATGGCTACACCTTC
>.|TRBV6-1|TRBJ2-1|.
CASSPQRGVYEQFF
TGTGCCAGCAGTCCCCAGAGGGGGGTCTATGAGCAGTTCTTC
>.|TRBV5-1|TRBJ1-1|.
CASSFSSLNTEAFF
TGCGCCAGCAGCTTTTCTTCCCTGAACACTGAAGCTTTCTTT
>.|TRBV6-6|TRBJ2-7|.
CASRTGLLSYEQYF
TGTGCCAGCAGAACGGGACTGCTCTCCTACGAGCAGTACTTC
>.|TRBV20-1|TRBJ2-3|once
CSARGDTQYF
TGCAGTGCTAGGGGGGATACGCAGTATTTT
>.|TRBV20-1|TRBJ1-2|.
CSASRGEGYTF
TGCAGTGCTAGTCGGGGGGAGGGCTACACCTTC
>.|TRBV19|TRBJ1-1|.
CASGGAANTEAFF
TGTGCCAGTGGGGGGGCGGCGAACACTGAAGCTTTCTTT
>.|TRBV11-2|TRBJ2-1|few
CASRALDEQFF
TGTGCCAGCAGAGCTCTGGATGAGCAGTTCTTC
>TRBD1|TRBV4-1|TRBJ1-2|.
CASSPTEGQGARGYTF
TGCGCCAGCAGCCCTACCGAGGGACAGGGGGCGCGGGGCTACACCTTC
>TRBD1|TRBV2|TRBJ2-2|.
CASSVARGPVTGELFF
TGTGCCAGCAGTGTGGCCAGGGGGCCTGTCACCGGGGAGCTGTTTTTT